The 13 T cell receptor beta chains listed next were all sequenced from one sample in a study of CD8 T cells in Susac syndrome. An amount of RNA that ranged from roughly 0.5 to 1 ug was reverse transcribed with random hexamers. Using its own MiXCR run on the immunoSEQ multiplex PCR reads, TCRdb lists one record per CDR3 protein. This sample carries about 120,000 distinct CDR3 sequences, 96% of them seen once, and the ten largest clones take more than 0.12%. Sample: CD4+ T cells from PBMCs. Receptors were obtained from a human donor with Susac syndrome.

The gene calls are TRBV20-1 and TRBJ2-7; 7 nucleotides line up with TRBD1. The CDR3 totals 13 residues. V gave up 1 base and J gave up 5 bases; unmatched junction bases: 5. Germline loops: CDR1 DFQATT, CDR2 SNEGSKA (reference sequence). Written as DNA, the CDR3 is TGCAGTGCTAGAGGACAGGGCAACCACGAGCAGTACTTC. This gives the protein CSARGQGNHEQYF.

The CDR3 sequence: CAVQGQGLDEQFF. CDR3 bases: TGTGCCGTCCAGGGCCAAGGGTTGGATGAGCAGTTCTTC. J is TRBJ2-1 and V is TRBV6-2 or TRBV6-3; maybe TRBD1 (5 bases). CDR1 and CDR2 (germline): MNHEY, SVGEGT. This CDR3 comprises 13 residues. V lost 11 bases to trimming and J lost 8 bases, with 19 bases between them.

The chain employs TRBV29-1 and TRBJ2-5; the D call may be TRBD1 or TRBD2 (5 bases each). Trimming took off 2 bases at V and 5 bases at J, with 15 bases between the two ends. The CDR3 is 14 residues long. Germline loops: CDR1 SQVTM, CDR2 ANQGSEA. The CDR3 spells CSVERGAKGETQYF. The CDR3 DNA reads TGCAGCGTTGAACGGGGCGCCAAGGGGGAGACCCAGTACTTC.

The chain employs TRBV7-9 and TRBJ2-2; 9 bases line up with TRBD1. Germline assignment: CDR1 SEHNR and CDR2 FQNEAQ (reference sequence). The CDR3 consists of 14 residues. Germline trimming cut 3 bases from V and 5 bases from J; bases unmatched to any gene: 1. For the CDR3, the DNA is TGTGCCAGCAGCTTCGGGACAGGGACCGGGGAGCTGTTTTTT. Protein product: CASSFGTGTGELFF.

The rearrangement uses TRBV2 and TRBJ2-3; D is perhaps TRBD2 (7 bases). Trimming took 6 bases from V and 5 from J, leaving 9 bases between them. The CDR3 spans 12 residues. Germline CDR1 and CDR2: SNHLY and FYNNEI. The DNA of the CDR3 is TGTGCCAGCAGGAGGGGGGGAGATACGCAGTATTTT. It specifies CASRRGGDTQYF.

This clonotype was seen a handful of times. The chain combines TRBV29-1 with TRBJ2-1; TRBD2 agrees at 12 bases. With 7 bases clipped from V and 14 bases from J, the junction kept 6 bases outside the gene matches. Germline-derived CDR1 and CDR2 are SQVTM and ANQGSEA. The CDR3 consists of 11 residues. The CDR3 coding sequence is TGCAGCGCCCCGACTAGCGGGAGTGAGTTCTTC. Its translation: CSAPTSGSEFF.

The V gene is TRBV4-3, the J gene TRBJ2-2, with D uncertain. V lost 1 base, J lost 9 bases, and 6 bases lay in between. There are 12 residues in the CDR3. In germline, CDR1 is LGHNA, CDR2 YSLEER. This CDR3 reads CASSQGGRELFF. The CDR3 DNA sequence: TGCGCCAGCAGCCAAGGAGGTCGGGAGCTGTTTTTT.

The genes are TRBV29-1 and TRBJ2-1, with 9 bases identical to TRBD2. V shed 1 base, J shed 5 bases, and the junction held 9 bases outside the gene matches. The CDR3 runs 16 residues. CDR1 is SQVTM, CDR2 ANQGSEA, per germline. DNA of the CDR3: TGCAGCGTTGAAGTCTTAGCGGGAGCGCGGAACAATGAGCAGTTCTTC. This gives the protein CSVEVLAGARNNEQFF.

This clonotype was counted between two and nine times. J is TRBJ2-3 and V is TRBV5-1; D uncertain. The CDR3 totals 12 residues. The V and J ends lost 4 bases and 2 bases respectively, with 5 bases between them. Looked up from germline, CDR1 is SGHRS and CDR2 is YFSETQ. This CDR3 is CASSHSTDTQYF. CDR3 bases: TGCGCCAGCAGCCATTCCACAGATACGCAGTATTTT.

This clonotype appeared a single time. The rearrangement links TRBV3-1 to TRBJ2-4, with a weak D call TRBD2 (5 bases). Germline V lookup: CDR1 LGHDT, CDR2 YNNKEL (reference sequence). V shed 1 base and J shed 4 bases, with 14 bases lying between them. The CDR3 extends over 16 amino acids. The CDR3 coding sequence is TGTGCCAGCAGCCAAGGAGTCGGAACGGGGAAAAACATTCAGTACTTC. Its translation is CASSQGVGTGKNIQYF.

The chain joins TRBV11-2 to TRBJ1-2, with D possibly being TRBD1 (5 bases). CDR3 length: 14 amino acids. V dropped 0 bases and J dropped 4 bases, with 9 bases sitting between them. Germline CDR1 is SGHAT and CDR2 is FQNNGV. CDR3 nucleotides: TGTGCCAGCAGCTTAGATCGACAGTCCTATGGCTACACCTTC. It translates to CASSLDRQSYGYTF.

The genes are TRBV12-3 or TRBV12-4 and TRBJ1-1; maybe TRBD1 (6 bases). The CDR3 is made up of 12 amino acids. V was clipped by 6 bases and J by 7 bases, with 12 bases between them. The CDR3 nucleotides are TGTGCCAGCAGCTACGGACAGCTTGAAGCTTTCTTT. Its translation: CASSYGQLEAFF.

The chain couples TRBV24-1 to TRBJ2-1; 13 positions match TRBD2. The CDR3 totals 16 residues. Germline V gene lookup returns CDR1 KGHDR and CDR2 SFDVKD. The J segment lost 5 bases and the V segment lost 4 bases, leaving 4 bases of the junction unmatched. The CDR3 nucleotides read TGTGCCACCAGTGAGCCGACTAGCGGGAGGAACAATGAGCAGTTCTTC. It codes for CATSEPTSGRNNEQFF.